The present TCR beta chain was sequenced within a study of T cells in Graves' hyperthyroidism and ophthalmopathy. Study in general: Blood from the periphery was taken at initial diagnosis, before any treatment.

Amplification of TCR beta CDR3 regions used RNA as the template. TCR CDR3 underwent first-round RT-PCR with the HTBI primer set. MiXCR, run by TCRdb on the multiplex PCR reads, gives a single entry per CDR3 protein. Among about 640,000 distinct CDR3 sequences listed, roughly 20% were seen once. This clonotype was observed a few times. In germline, CDR1 is SQVTM, CDR2 ANQGSEA. The CDR3 contains 13 residues. Losses at the gene ends were 3 bases for V and 4 bases for J; bases not matched to a gene: 5. Based on clinical symptoms, serum thyroxine and TRAb, thyroid ultrasound and orbital computed tomography, diagnoses were reached.

The chain is built from TRBV29-1 and TRBJ1-1, with TRBD1 matching 7 bases. The sequencing input was blood. This clonotype was sampled from a man under 40 with Graves' ophthalmopathy. CDR3 sequence: CSVDEGAGTEAFF. Here the CDR3 DNA reads TGCAGCGTTGATGAGGGGGCTGGCACTGAAGCTTTCTTT.